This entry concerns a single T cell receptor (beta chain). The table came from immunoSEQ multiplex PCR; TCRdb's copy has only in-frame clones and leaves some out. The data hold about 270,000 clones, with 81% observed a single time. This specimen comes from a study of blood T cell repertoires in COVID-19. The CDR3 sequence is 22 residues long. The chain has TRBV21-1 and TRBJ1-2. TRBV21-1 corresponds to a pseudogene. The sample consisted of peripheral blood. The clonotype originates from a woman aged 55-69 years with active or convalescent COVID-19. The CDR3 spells CASSNDSPGGGLRVCPNYGYTF. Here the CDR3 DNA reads TGTGCCAGCAGCAATGACTCTCCGGGGGGGGGCTTGCGCGTATGCCCGAACTATGGCTACACCTTC.